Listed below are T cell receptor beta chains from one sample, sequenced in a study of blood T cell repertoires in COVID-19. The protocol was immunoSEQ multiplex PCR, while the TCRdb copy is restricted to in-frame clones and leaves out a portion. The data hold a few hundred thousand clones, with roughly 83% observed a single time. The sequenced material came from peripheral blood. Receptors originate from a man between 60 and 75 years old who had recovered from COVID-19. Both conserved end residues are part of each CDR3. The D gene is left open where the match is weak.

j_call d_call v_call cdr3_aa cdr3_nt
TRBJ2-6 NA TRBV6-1 CASSERGVGDTLSGANVLTF TGTGCCAGCAGTGAAAGGGGTGTGGGTGACACCTTGTCTGGGGCCAACGTCCTGACTTTC
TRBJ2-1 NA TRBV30 CAWSGRGYNEQFF TGTGCCTGGAGTGGTCGAGGGTACAATGAGCAGTTCTTC
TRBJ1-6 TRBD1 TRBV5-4 CASSLDRGNSPLHF TGTGCCAGCAGCTTGGACAGGGGCAATTCACCCCTCCACTTT
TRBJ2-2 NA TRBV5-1 CASSLESFTGELFF TGCGCCAGCAGCTTGGAGTCGTTTACTGGGGAGCTGTTTTTT
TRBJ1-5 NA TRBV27 CASSLGGRAAPQHF TGTGCCAGCAGTTTAGGAGGTCGGGCTGCGCCCCAGCATTTT
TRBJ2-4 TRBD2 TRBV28 CASSPSSGGAVLVKNIQYF TGTGCCAGCAGTCCCTCTAGCGGGGGGGCCGTATTGGTCAAAAACATTCAGTACTTC
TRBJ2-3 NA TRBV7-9 CASGLARGTDTQYF TGTGCCAGCGGCCTCGCGAGGGGCACAGATACGCAGTATTTT
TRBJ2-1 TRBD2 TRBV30 CAWSRGGVPYNEQFF TGTGCCTGGAGCCGGGGGGGCGTACCCTACAATGAGCAGTTCTTC
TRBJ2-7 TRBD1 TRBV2 CASSSTGTGWDEQYF TGTGCCAGCAGTTCCACCGGGACAGGGTGGGACGAGCAGTACTTC
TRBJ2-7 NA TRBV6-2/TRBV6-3 CASSFGGSYEQYF TGTGCCAGCAGTTTCGGGGGCTCCTACGAGCAGTACTTC
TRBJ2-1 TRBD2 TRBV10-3 CAISESWTSGNNEQFF TGTGCCATCAGTGAGTCGTGGACTAGCGGGAACAATGAGCAGTTCTTC